Below, 13 T cell receptor beta chains from the same sample are listed, as sequenced in a study of metastatic and nonmetastatic thyroid tumors. TCRdb reanalyzed the PCR reads via MiXCR. The sample yields about 93,000 clones, 7.5% to 9% seen once. No treatment of any kind had been given to any patient before thyroid surgery. The sequencing sample was made of blood. The receptors were gathered from a female donor with papillary thyroid cancer or a benign thyroid nodule (not recorded which). Some clones in this sample may be carry-over from other donors' samples.

This clone came up many times. The J gene is TRBJ2-3, the V gene TRBV7-3, with a possible D match to TRBD1 (6 bases). The CDR3 spans 13 residues. V lost 2 bases and J 5 bases, leaving 8 bases between the germline ends. Germline V CDR1 and CDR2: SGHTA, FQGTGA. The CDR3 reads CASSLLQGDTQYF. In DNA form, the CDR3 reads TGTGCCAGCAGCTTACTACAGGGAGATACGCAGTATTTT.

In this sample, this clone turned up many times. The chain uses TRBV3-1 and TRBJ2-7; possibly TRBD2 for D (6 bases). Per germline, CDR1 LGHDT and CDR2 YNNKEL (reference sequence). This CDR3 is built from 14 residues. Deletions cut 3 bases from V and 6 bases from J, with 15 bases between. The CDR3 protein is CASSHGGTLGEQYF. The CDR3, as DNA: TGTGCCAGCAGCCACGGCGGGACCCTTGGCGAGCAGTACTTC.

By proportion, this clone is medium-sized. The chain recombines TRBV6-4 with TRBJ1-2; D gene unclear. CDR1 is MRHNA and CDR2 is SNTAGT in the germline V gene. The CDR3 has 11 amino acids. V was trimmed by 9 bases and J by 5 bases, leaving 10 bases between them. The CDR3 coding sequence is TGTGCCAGTCCTTGGGGTTATGGCTACACCTTC. Residues: CASPWGYGYTF.

This clone was counted many times. The V and J genes are TRBV19 and TRBJ2-2; tentatively, D is TRBD1 (5 bases). In germline, CDR1 is LNHDA, CDR2 SQIVND (reference sequence). V lost 2 bases and J lost 2, with 9 bases in between. The CDR3 covers 15 residues. The CDR3 DNA reads TGTGCCAGTAGTATAACAGGCCTTAACACCGGGGAGCTGTTTTTT. It is translated as CASSITGLNTGELFF.

This clone was seen many times. J is TRBJ2-5 and V is TRBV3-1, with 13 positions matching TRBD2. CDR1 and CDR2 from the germline V gene are LGHDT and YNNKEL (reference sequence). V was pared by 0 bases and J by 4 bases, with 5 bases of the junction left unmatched. This CDR3 is 17 amino acids long. CDR3 nucleotides: TGTGCCAGCAGCCAAGATAGTACTAGCGGGGGGGGAGAGACCCAGTACTTC. This sequence encodes CASSQDSTSGGGETQYF.

This sequence joins TRBV14 and TRBJ2-7, with 10 bases identical to TRBD2. V was clipped by 6 bases and J by 5 bases; unmatched bases: 13. Germline CDR1 SGHDN, CDR2 FVKESK. This CDR3 spans 16 amino acids. The CDR3 here is CASSELAGSHGDEQYF. CDR3 nucleotides: TGTGCCAGCAGTGAACTAGCGGGGTCCCATGGCGACGAGCAGTACTTC. The full variable domain, rest sourced from reference TRBV14 and TRBJ2-7, is EAGVTQFPSHSVIEKGQTVTLRCDPISGHDNLYWYRRVMGKEIKFLLHFVKESKQDESGMPNNRFLAERTGGTYSTLKVQPAELEDSGVYFCASSELAGSHGDEQYFGPGTRLTVT.

This clone was detected many times. This chain links TRBV19 with TRBJ2-1, with D perhaps matching TRBD1 (5 bases). V lost 6 bases to trimming and J lost 9 bases, with 15 bases between them. Germline V gives CDR1 LNHDA, CDR2 SQIVND (reference sequence). This CDR3 has 13 amino acids. The CDR3 coding sequence is TGTGCCAGTAGCCCTGCCAGGGTCGTTGAGCAGTTCTTC. Translating it yields CASSPARVVEQFF.

This clone was found many times. The chain uses TRBV5-6 and TRBJ1-4, with no clear D. Trimming took 0 bases from V and 8 from J, leaving 8 bases between them. The germline V gene has CDR1 SGHDT and CDR2 YYEEEE. The CDR3 is 13 residues long. The CDR3 DNA sequence: TGTGCCAGCAGCTTGGGGGGTTGGGAAAAACTGTTTTTT. This codes for CASSLGGWEKLFF.

The gene calls are TRBV20-1 and TRBJ2-1; D is ambiguous. This CDR3 region has 14 residues. Deletions cut 6 bases from V and 5 bases from J, with 17 bases between. The V gene's germline CDR1 is DFQATT and CDR2 SNEGSKA (reference sequence). The CDR3 sequence is CSAKYTVTHNEQFF. DNA of the CDR3: TGCAGTGCCAAATATACCGTGACACACAATGAGCAGTTCTTC.

This clone was recorded many times. CDR3 residues: CASSDFDRVSAEAFF. The CDR3, as DNA: TGTGCCAGCAGTGATTTTGACAGGGTGTCGGCTGAAGCTTTCTTT. The chain joins TRBV6-1 to TRBJ1-1, with 7 bases fitting TRBD1. CDR3 size: 15 residues. V was clipped by 3 bases and J by 6 bases; unmatched bases: 10. Germline V gives CDR1 MNHNS, CDR2 SASEGT.

A note on this clone: This may be a read error, as it is one base from a much larger clone. The rearrangement links TRBV5-5 to TRBJ2-3; no clear D gene. CDR3 length equals 11 residues. Trimming removed 1 base from V and 6 bases from J, with 3 bases in between. Per germline, CDR1 SGHKS and CDR2 YYEKEE (reference sequence). The CDR3, as DNA: TGTGCCAGCAGCTTGAGGGATACGCAGTATTTT. Translation: CASSLRDTQYF.

Of note for this clone: This may be a read error: a much more frequent sequence differs by one nucleotide. The sample contains more than one DNA sequence encoding this CDR3. The chain couples TRBV27 to TRBJ2-1; D may be TRBD2 (6 bases). Per the germline V gene, CDR1 is MNHEY and CDR2 is SMNVEV (reference sequence). The CDR3 covers 15 residues. Trimming stripped 3 bases from V and 0 bases from J, with 9 bases between. The CDR3 loop reads CASSFFSGSYNEQFF. For the CDR3, the DNA is TGTGCCAGCAGTTTCTTTAGCGGCTCCTACAATGAGCAGTTCTTC.

Concerning this clone: This may be a read error, as it is one base from a much larger clone. This sample also contains other DNA sequences that code for the same CDR3. The chain is built from TRBV5-6 and TRBJ2-1; D gene ambiguous. Between the trimmed V and J ends, which lost 4 bases and 2 bases, there was a span of 19 bases. This CDR3 region has 17 residues. The germline V gene encodes CDR1 SGHDT and CDR2 YYEEEE. For the CDR3, the DNA is TGTGCCAGCAGCCTGCAGTGGTCGAACGGACCCTACAATGAGCAGTTCTTC. Its translation: CASSLQWSNGPYNEQFF.